Listed here are 16 T cell receptor beta chains from one sample, sequenced in a study of OX40 agonist ivuxolimab in advanced cancers. The receptor library was made with the immunoSEQ multiplex PCR assay. In its TCRdb copy, this immuneACCESS table keeps in-frame sequences only and misses some clones. Where compared with another copy, unresolved V genes explain less than half of these, and the others have no known cause. The table for this sample lists approximately 32,000 clones; roughly nine tenths of them were counted only once. The top ten hold 7% to 10% of the sample. The sequences come from CD4+ or CD8+ T cells sorted from blood, collected in a trial of the OX40 agonist ivuxolimab. These receptors were obtained from an adult with an advanced solid tumor such as melanoma, head and neck, liver or kidney cancer.

The chain joins TRBV18 to TRBJ2-7; TRBD1 aligns across 7 bases. The CDR3 contains 15 residues. J gave up 0 bases and V 6 bases, and 8 bases lay outside the gene matches. Germline-derived CDR1 and CDR2 are KGHSH and LQKENI. CDR3 protein: CASSPGTATSYEQYF. The CDR3 coding sequence is TGTGCCAGCTCTCCCGGGACAGCTACCTCCTACGAGCAGTACTTC.

CDR3 bases: TGTGCCAGCAGCTATACAGGGGGTACTAATGAAAAACTGTTTTTT. Translation: CASSYTGGTNEKLFF. The V and J genes are TRBV5-4 and TRBJ1-4; the match to TRBD1 covers 8 bases. The junction had 3 bases not matched to a gene; V was cut back by 3 bases and J by 2 bases. Germline CDR1 reads SGHNT; CDR2 reads YYREEE (reference sequence). The CDR3 contains 15 residues.

In this sample, this clone turned up once. It is likely a read error, because the conserved phenylalanine at the end of the CDR3 is missing. It is unclear where the CDR3 begins or ends on the DNA, so no DNA is shown, and the CDR3 is as TCRdb lists it. The V gene is TRBV6-7, the J gene TRBJ1-2; no check of the table's D call, TRBD1, against the DNA was made. TRBV6-7 is filed as an ORF, its function uncertain. The length of the CDR3 is 9 amino acids, counting both ends. CDR3 loop: CASSYTGGE.

The chain uses TRBV18 and TRBJ2-3; the D gene is possibly TRBD2 (6 bases). Germline values: CDR1 KGHSH, CDR2 LQKENI. CDR3 size: 14 residues. The V gene lost 6 bases and the J gene lost 2 bases, with 12 bases spanning the gap. The CDR3 here is CASSLSGSTDTQYF. CDR3 nucleotide sequence: TGTGCCAGCTCTCTCAGCGGGTCCACAGATACGCAGTATTTT. Using reference TRBV18 and TRBJ2-3 for the parts outside the CDR3, the full variable domain is NAGVMQNPRHLVRRRGQEARLRCSPMKGHSHVYWYRQLPEEGLKFMVYLQKENIIDESGMPKERFSAEFPKEGPSILRIQQVVRGDSAAYFCASSLSGSTDTQYFGPGTRLTVL.

V gene TRBV7-8 combines with J gene TRBJ2-7; 12 bases are shared with TRBD2. The CDR3 loop spans 16 amino acids. The V segment lost 5 bases and the J segment 6 bases; nucleotides outside the gene matches: 11. Germline V gene data show CDR1 as SGHVS and CDR2 as FQNEAQ. CDR3 sequence reads: CASSRKQASGRVEQYF. CDR3 DNA: TGTGCCAGCAGCCGAAAGCAGGCTAGCGGGAGGGTCGAGCAGTACTTC.

This clone has a handful of counts. The rearrangement links TRBV11-2 to TRBJ1-4; 8 bases map to TRBD1. Trimming took 0 bases from V and 7 from J; bases not matched to a gene: 13. Germline V gives CDR1 SGHAT, CDR2 FQNNGV. The CDR3 extends over 18 amino acids. CDR3 in DNA: TGTGCCAGCAGCTTAGATCGGGCCAGGGGGCGTTTTGGTGAAAAACTGTTTTTT. It is translated as CASSLDRARGRFGEKLFF.

CDR3 sequence (DNA): TGTGCCATCAGTGAGTTGAATAGGGATAATTCACCCCTCCACTTT. Amino acids: CAISELNRDNSPLHF. The chain carries TRBV10-3 and TRBJ1-6; D gene uncertain. CDR3 length equals 15 residues. The germline CDR1 and CDR2 sequences are ENHRY and SYGVKD. Deletions cut 1 base from V and 5 bases from J, with 9 bases between.

A word on this clone: An end of the junction does not agree with germline; a read error may underlie this. The rearrangement joins TRBV4-2 to TRBJ2-7; TRBD2 matches 13 bases. CDR3 length: 14 amino acids. From germline, CDR1 is LGHNA and CDR2 YNFKEQ. CDR3 sequence (DNA): TGTGCCAGCAGCCAAGAGAAACTAGCGGGAGGGAAACTATTC. This encodes CASSQEKLAGGKLF.

Here the CDR3 reads CASSAGRGTGELFF. CDR3 coding DNA: TGCGCCAGCAGCGCTGGCAGGGGCACCGGGGAGCTGTTTTTT. The chain carries TRBV5-1 and TRBJ2-2, with D possibly matching TRBD1 (6 bases). Trimming stripped 4 bases from V and 4 bases from J, with 11 bases between. The CDR3 has 14 amino acids. The germline gives CDR1 SGHRS, CDR2 YFSETQ.

The gene calls are TRBV28 and TRBJ1-4; 9 positions agree with TRBD1. The J segment lost 6 bases and the V segment lost 4 bases, leaving 3 bases of the junction unmatched. The length of the CDR3 is 14 residues. Germline V lookup: CDR1 MDHEN, CDR2 SYDVKM. The CDR3 sequence: CASSSRDRDEKLFF. CDR3 DNA: TGTGCCAGCAGTTCCCGGGACAGGGATGAAAAACTGTTTTTT.

The chain links TRBV5-5 to TRBJ2-2; D perhaps matches TRBD2 (5 bases). The germline V gene has CDR1 SGHKS and CDR2 YYEKEE (reference sequence). V lost 0 bases and J 8 bases, leaving 8 bases between the germline ends. The CDR3 runs to 13 residues. The CDR3 reads CASSLAEGGELFF. The CDR3 bases are TGTGCCAGCAGCTTGGCCGAGGGAGGGGAGCTGTTTTTT.

The CDR3 DNA reads TGTGCCAGCAGCCCTAGCGGGAGGCCAGATACGCAGTATTTT. It codes for CASSPSGRPDTQYF. The chain has TRBV9 and TRBJ2-3; the match to TRBD2 covers 11 bases. The CDR3 is 14 amino acids. Unmatched junction bases numbered 2, after V lost 4 bases and J lost 4 bases. Germline CDR1 reads SGDLS; CDR2 reads YYNGEE. The full variable domain, in which reference TRBV9 and TRBJ2-3 provide the parts outside the CDR3, is DSGVTQTPKHLITATGQRVTLRCSPRSGDLSVYWYQQSLDQGLQFLIQYYNGEERAKGNILERFSAQQFPDLHSELNLSSLELGDSALYFCASSPSGRPDTQYFGPGTRLTVL.

CDR3 protein: CAWSRAEGSPLHF. The CDR3 region has the DNA TGTGCCTGGAGTCGGGCAGAGGGTTCACCCCTCCACTTT. V gene TRBV30 combines with J gene TRBJ1-6, with unresolved D. The germline V gene has CDR1 GTSNPN and CDR2 SVGIG (reference sequence). V was clipped by 2 bases and J by 9 bases, with 11 bases between them. The CDR3 contains 13 residues.

The chain employs TRBV28 and TRBJ2-7, with a weak D call TRBD2 (6 bases). Germline V gives CDR1 MDHEN, CDR2 SYDVKM. Trimming shortened V by 5 bases and J by 7 bases, and 21 bases separated the two germline ends. This CDR3 spans 15 amino acids. CDR3 loop: CASSETSLGNLEQYF. CDR3 sequence (DNA): TGTGCCAGCAGTGAGACTAGTTTAGGTAATCTGGAGCAGTACTTC.

The chain employs TRBV2 and TRBJ2-1; 15 bases fit TRBD2. CDR1 is SNHLY, CDR2 FYNNEI, per germline. This CDR3 is 16 amino acids long. Trimming took 2 bases from V and 7 from J; bases not matched to a gene: 3. The CDR3: CASSETGLAGGNEQFF. The CDR3 nucleotides read TGTGCCAGCAGTGAAACGGGACTAGCGGGAGGTAATGAGCAGTTCTTC.

In this sample, this clone turned up once. This chain connects TRBV2 to TRBJ1-3; perhaps TRBD1 as D (5 bases). The CDR3 is made up of 14 amino acids. The V gene's germline CDR1 is SNHLY and CDR2 FYNNEI. Trimming cost V 9 bases and J 0 bases, with 12 bases left between them. The CDR3 coding sequence is TGTGCCAGGGGGGGACCGGTCTCTGGAAACACCATATATTTT. It translates to CARGGPVSGNTIYF. Full variable domain (rest looked up from reference TRBV2 and TRBJ1-3): EPEVTQTPSHQVTQMGQEVILRCVPISNHLYFYWYRQILGQKVEFLVSFYNNEISEKSEIFDDQFSVERPDGSNFTLKIRSTKLEDSAMYFCARGGPVSGNTIYFGEGSWLTVV.